This paragraph covers one T cell receptor (beta chain) sequence. Its antigen is currently unknown. This sample was taken from a study of CD8+CD57+ T cells in acquired aplastic anemia. The wider study: When averaged, DNA from sorted CD4+ and CD8+ cells came to 3 to 3.5 ug. Notes on the study in general: No significant patient-versus-control difference appeared in CD8+ Simpson's diversity. Both patients and controls carried the same twenty-nine CD8+ CDR3 sequences.

The template used for profiling TCR beta VDJ and CDR3 was genomic DNA. MiXCR, run by TCRdb on the reads, gives a single entry per CDR3 protein. The data contain 180,000 or so distinct CDR3 sequences, about 45% of them singletons. CD8+CD57+ cell expansion, shown by flow cytometry, had occurred in the patients selected for sequencing. The cohort consisted entirely of patients having severe acquired aplastic anemia. Germline values: CDR1 DFQATT, CDR2 SNEGSKA (reference sequence). The CDR3 length is 14 residues. The J segment lost 0 bases and the V segment lost 5 bases, leaving 2 bases of the junction unmatched.

The sequenced material came from sorted CD4+, CD8+, or CD8+CD57+ T cells (not recorded which) from PBMCs. The V and J genes are TRBV20-1 and TRBJ2-2, with 8 bases that match TRBD2. This TCR was recovered from a human donor with aplastic anemia. The CDR3 region is CSAPGLANTGELFF. The DNA for the CDR3 is TGCAGTGCTCCGGGACTAGCGAACACCGGGGAGCTGTTTTTT.